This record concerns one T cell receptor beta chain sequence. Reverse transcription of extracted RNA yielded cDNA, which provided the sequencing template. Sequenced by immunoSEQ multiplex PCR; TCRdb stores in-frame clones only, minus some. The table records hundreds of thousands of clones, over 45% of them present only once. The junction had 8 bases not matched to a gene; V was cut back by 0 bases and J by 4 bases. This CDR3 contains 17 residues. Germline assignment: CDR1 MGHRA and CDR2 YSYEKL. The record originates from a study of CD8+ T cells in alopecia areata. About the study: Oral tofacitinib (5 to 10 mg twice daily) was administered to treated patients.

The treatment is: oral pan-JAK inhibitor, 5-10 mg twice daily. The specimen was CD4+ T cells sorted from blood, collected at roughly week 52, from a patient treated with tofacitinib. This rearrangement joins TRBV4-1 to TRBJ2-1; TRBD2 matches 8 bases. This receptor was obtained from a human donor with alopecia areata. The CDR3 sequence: CASSQDKIAGRYNEQFF. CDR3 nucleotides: TGCGCCAGCAGCCAAGATAAAATAGCGGGGAGGTACAATGAGCAGTTCTTC.